This T cell receptor beta chain is drawn from a study of blood T cell repertoires in COVID-19. There are 16 residues in the CDR3. With 4 bases removed from V and 4 bases from J, the gap between germline ends came to 18 bases. Looked up from germline, CDR1 is SGDLS and CDR2 is YYNGEE. In the original analysis: From reference gene primer amplification, estimates of nucleated cell counts were derived. The assay was immunoSEQ multiplex PCR, and TCRdb's table has in-frame clones only and misses some. V and J calls and clone size are as listed in that table; D and trimming were resolved from the DNA. The sample carries under 150,000 clones, approximately 88% recorded once.

The V gene is TRBV9, the J gene TRBJ1-3, with a tentative D call TRBD1 (6 bases). Material for sequencing was peripheral blood. The TCR comes from a human donor in a cohort sampled during active COVID-19. CDR3 loop: CASSSRSQGTGNTIYF. For the CDR3, the DNA is TGTGCCAGCAGCTCTCGTTCACAGGGAACAGGAAACACCATATATTTT.